This T cell receptor (beta chain) was captured by sequencing in a study of blood T cell repertoires in COVID-19. For the study at large: Acute and convalescent COVID-19 samples came from the United States, Italy and Spain. PBMCs, B-cell-depleted T cells, or T cells were the source of the cDNA or gDNA that made up the material.

The table came from immunoSEQ multiplex PCR; TCRdb's copy has only in-frame clones and leaves some out. The sample contains about 220,000 clones, about 80% of which appear only once. Participants spanned ages 18 to 89 years and resided in 24 US areas. The CDR3 sequence is 14 residues long. Trimming shortened V by 6 bases and J by 0 bases, and 12 bases separated the two germline ends. Germline assignment: CDR1 MDHEN and CDR2 SYDVKM. Sequenced material: PBMCs or T cells enriched from blood (not recorded which). The rearrangement uses TRBV28 and TRBJ2-7; D is perhaps TRBD2 (6 bases). The clonotype originates from a woman in her thirties or forties with acute COVID-19. This chain's CDR3 is CASRDGGSSYEQYF. The CDR3 DNA is TGTGCCAGCAGGGATGGAGGGAGCTCCTACGAGCAGTACTTC.